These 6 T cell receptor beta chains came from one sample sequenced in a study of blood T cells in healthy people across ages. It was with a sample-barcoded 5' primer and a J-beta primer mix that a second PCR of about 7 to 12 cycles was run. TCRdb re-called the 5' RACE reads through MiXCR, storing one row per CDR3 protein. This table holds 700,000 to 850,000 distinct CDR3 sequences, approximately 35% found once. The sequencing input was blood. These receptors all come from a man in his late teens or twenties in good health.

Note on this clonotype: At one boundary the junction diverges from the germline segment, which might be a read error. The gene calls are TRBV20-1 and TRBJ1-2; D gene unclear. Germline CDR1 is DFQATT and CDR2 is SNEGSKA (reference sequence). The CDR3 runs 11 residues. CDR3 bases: TGCGGTGCTACGAATAACTATGGCTACACCTTC. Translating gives CGATNNYGYTF.

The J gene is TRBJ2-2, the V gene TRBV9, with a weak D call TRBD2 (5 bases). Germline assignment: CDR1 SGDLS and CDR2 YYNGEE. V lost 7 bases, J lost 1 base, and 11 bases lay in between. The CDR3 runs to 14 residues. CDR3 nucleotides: TGTGCCAGCGAGGACGGGGTGAACACCGGGGAGCTGTTTTTT. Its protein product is CASEDGVNTGELFF.

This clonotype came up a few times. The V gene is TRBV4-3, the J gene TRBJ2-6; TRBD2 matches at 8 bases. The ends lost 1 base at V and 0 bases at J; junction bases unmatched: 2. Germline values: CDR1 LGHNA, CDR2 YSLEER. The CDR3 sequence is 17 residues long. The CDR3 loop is CASSQGTSTSGANVLTF. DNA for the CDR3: TGCGCCAGCAGCCAAGGGACTAGCACCTCTGGGGCCAACGTCCTGACTTTC.

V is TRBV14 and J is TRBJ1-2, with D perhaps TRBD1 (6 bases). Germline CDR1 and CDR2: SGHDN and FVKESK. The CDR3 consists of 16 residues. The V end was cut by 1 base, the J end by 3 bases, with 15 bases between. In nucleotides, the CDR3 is TGTGCCAGCAGCCAAGGGGGGCAGAAGTTATACTATGGCTACACCTTC. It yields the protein CASSQGGQKLYYGYTF.

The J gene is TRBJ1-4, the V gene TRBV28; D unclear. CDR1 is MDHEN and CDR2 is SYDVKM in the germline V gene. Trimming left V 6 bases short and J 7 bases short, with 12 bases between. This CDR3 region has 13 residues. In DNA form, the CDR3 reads TGTGCCAGCAGCCTTACCTTCGGTGAAAAACTGTTTTTT. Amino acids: CASSLTFGEKLFF.

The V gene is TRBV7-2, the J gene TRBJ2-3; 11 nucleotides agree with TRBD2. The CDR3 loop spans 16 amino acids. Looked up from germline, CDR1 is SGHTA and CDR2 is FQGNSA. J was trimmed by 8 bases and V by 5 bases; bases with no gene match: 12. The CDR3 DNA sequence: TGTGCCAGCAGCCGACGTAGCGGGGGGGCAATAGGTACGCAGTATTTT. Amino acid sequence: CASSRRSGGAIGTQYF.